The TCR beta chain described here comes from a study of T-cell memory formation after mild COVID-19. This clonotype was recorded at least ten times. The antigen is not known. Germline V lookup: CDR1 SGHDT, CDR2 YYEEEE. V was pared by 0 bases and J by 6 bases, with 17 bases between. This CDR3 is 16 amino acids long. TCRdb called the 5' RACE reads again in MiXCR, with one record for every CDR3 protein. This table has some 40,000 distinct CDR3 sequences, approximately 6.8% appearing once. Findings of the study overall: The finding that pre-infection memory included some responding clones suggested that cross-reactive memory joined.

The clonotype comes from a man between 18 and 35 years old who had mild COVID-19 (a few samples of this study predate the infection). Cell type and time point are not known. The sample was PBMCs or a T cell subset sorted from them (not recorded which). This chain links TRBV5-6 with TRBJ2-3; possibly TRBD2 for D (7 bases). The CDR3 sequence is CASSLDLPGGRDTQYF. CDR3 coding DNA: TGTGCCAGCAGCTTGGATCTTCCGGGGGGCAGGGATACGCAGTATTTT.